This is a list of T cell receptor beta chains from one sample in a study of shared clonotypes between healthy human individuals. Only in-frame clones appear in the TCRdb table, and some are missing; sequencing was by immunoSEQ multiplex PCR. The repertoire holds 550,000 to 750,000 clones, roughly 95% seen once, with roughly 0.1% in the top ten. The sequencing input was naive CD8+ T cells sorted from blood. These TCRs come from a woman between 25 and 40 years old in good health. Each CDR3 is given with its conserved first and last residue. Fields, in order: CDR3 DNA, CDR3 protein, J gene, D gene, V gene, clone size. The D gene is left open where the match is weak. Clone size is given for some rows only: seen once, a few or many times, or a class if the clone is expanded.

TGTGCCAGCAGCCCCTCCCATTTAGCGGCCTACAATGAGCAGTTCTTC CASSPSHLAAYNEQFF TRBJ2-1 NA TRBV14 NA
TGTGCCAGTCTCGGGACCGGGGAGCTGTTTTTT CASLGTGELFF TRBJ2-2 NA TRBV19 once
TGCAGCGTTAGGTCGGGGGCCGTCACCTCCGAGCAGTACTTC CSVRSGAVTSEQYF TRBJ2-7 NA TRBV29-1 NA
TGTGCCTGGAGTACCGGGACAGAGGCTTTCTTT CAWSTGTEAFF TRBJ1-1 TRBD1 TRBV30 few
TGTGCCACCAGCAGAGATGAGGAGTACCAGCCCCAGCATTTT CATSRDEEYQPQHF TRBJ1-5 NA TRBV15 NA
TGTGCCACCAGCAGACCCAGGGACAGGGTTGCAGATACGCAGTATTTT CATSRPRDRVADTQYF TRBJ2-3 TRBD1 TRBV15 NA
TGTGCCAGCAGCTTGGCGGGGAGTCCGCCCAGTGAGCAGTTCTTC CASSLAGSPPSEQFF TRBJ2-1 NA TRBV5-4 NA
TGTGCCAGCAGTTACGGGACCGACAGCCCTAACTATGGCTACACCTTC CASSYGTDSPNYGYTF TRBJ1-2 NA TRBV6-5 NA
TGTGCCAGCAGTGAATTCGGGGAGCAGTACTTC CASSEFGEQYF TRBJ2-7 NA TRBV2 NA
TGTGCCAGTAGTTCCTGGACAGGCTACACCTTC CASSSWTGYTF TRBJ1-2 NA TRBV19 few